This is a list of T cell receptor beta chains from one sample in a study of blood T cell repertoires in COVID-19. Profiled with immunoSEQ multiplex PCR; TCRdb holds only in-frame clones, not every one. The sample consists of around 280,000 clones, roughly 90% of them appearing once. The sample taken for sequencing was PBMCs or T cells enriched from blood (not recorded which). These receptors were taken from a woman aged 18-29 years with acute COVID-19. The CDR3 runs from the conserved cysteine through the conserved F or W. The order of the fields is V gene, J gene, clone size, D gene, CDR3 protein, CDR3 DNA. The D gene is left open where the match is weak. A clone size is listed for some rows: how often the clone was seen (once, few, many), or a class if it is expanded.

>TRBV2|TRBJ2-3|-|TRBD1
CASRTQGAITDTQYF
TGTGCCAGCAGAACACAGGGGGCAATCACAGATACGCAGTATTTT
>TRBV27|TRBJ1-2|-|-
CASSTLLNYGYTF
TGTGCCAGCAGTACCTTACTCAACTATGGCTACACCTTC
>TRBV5-1|TRBJ2-2|-|-
CASSKSGQGNTGELFF
TGCGCCAGCAGTAAATCCGGCCAGGGGAACACCGGGGAGCTGTTTTTT
>TRBV27|TRBJ1-4|-|-
CASSLYRGLAEKLFF
TGTGCCAGCAGTTTATATCGGGGTCTTGCGGAAAAACTGTTTTTT
>TRBV27|TRBJ1-5|once|TRBD1
CASQQGNNQPQHF
TGTGCCAGCCAACAGGGGAACAATCAGCCCCAGCATTTT
>TRBV3-1/TRBV3-2|TRBJ2-1|few|TRBD2
CASIPTSGSLNEQFF
TGTGCCAGCATCCCGACTAGCGGGAGTTTGAATGAGCAGTTCTTC
>TRBV3-1/TRBV3-2|TRBJ2-7|-|-
CASSQDPTSSYEQYF
TGTGCCAGCAGCCAAGATCCTACTAGTTCCTACGAGCAGTACTTC
>TRBV4-2|TRBJ1-5|once|-
CASSQETPSNQPQHF
TGTGCCAGCAGCCAAGAAACACCGAGCAATCAGCCCCAGCATTTT
>TRBV18|TRBJ2-7|-|-
CASSPPLQFYEQYF
TGTGCCAGCTCACCACCGCTACAGTTTTACGAGCAGTACTTC
>TRBV4-1|TRBJ2-1|-|TRBD1
CASSHRTTGVSYNEQFF
TGCGCCAGCAGCCACCGTACGACAGGGGTTTCCTACAATGAGCAGTTCTTC
>TRBV7-9|TRBJ2-1|-|TRBD2
CASSLGSGSRYNEQFF
TGTGCCAGCAGCTTAGGTAGCGGGAGTCGGTACAATGAGCAGTTCTTC
>TRBV24-1|TRBJ2-1|-|TRBD2
CATSDSGRPYNEQFF
TGTGCCACCAGTGATAGCGGGAGGCCCTACAATGAGCAGTTCTTC
>TRBV28|TRBJ2-1|-|TRBD2
CASSLWASGSLEQFF
TGTGCCAGCAGTTTATGGGCTAGCGGGAGCCTTGAGCAGTTCTTC
>TRBV4-3|TRBJ2-7|-|TRBD1
CASSTPTDRGPYEQYF
TGCGCCAGCAGCACTCCGACAGACAGGGGCCCCTACGAGCAGTACTTC
>TRBV18|TRBJ2-4|-|TRBD2
CASSPPFGTRDSLAKNIQYF
TGTGCCAGCTCACCACCGTTCGGGACTAGGGATAGTTTAGCCAAAAACATTCAGTACTTC